This record looks at one T cell receptor beta chain sequence and its context. Its antigen is unidentified. This sample was included in a study of shared clonotypes between healthy human individuals. Turning to the study itself: Per-donor plates numbered three CD4 naive, three CD4 memory, two CD8 naive and one CD8 memory. Study conclusions and caveats: In contrast to clonotypes shared by all four donors, non-shared clonotypes had lower generation probabilities. Among the subsets, naive ones generally showed larger estimated richness than memory ones. It was anticipated that sequencing depth would influence how many clonotypes donors shared.

Libraries were prepared by immunoSEQ multiplex PCR; TCRdb keeps only in-frame clonotypes and omits some of them. The table records 2 million to 2.5 million clones, over 85% of them present only once. Germline V gives CDR1 SGHRS, CDR2 YFSETQ. Trimming stripped 4 bases from V and 0 bases from J, with 7 bases between. This CDR3 has 14 amino acids. The TCR originated in a man between 18 and 35 years old in good health. Sequencing input: naive CD4+ T cells sorted from blood. As for subset: CD45RA+ positively selected. This chain links TRBV5-1 with TRBJ2-2; D is uncertain. CDR3 bases: TGCGCCAGCAGCCGGCACCCGAACACCGGGGAGCTGTTTTTT. It translates to CASSRHPNTGELFF.